This T cell receptor beta chain was sequenced for a study of blood T cell repertoires in COVID-19. Turning to the study itself: Donors in the United States, Italy and Spain gave samples during acute or convalescent COVID-19.

Data came from immunoSEQ multiplex PCR; TCRdb stores just in-frame clones and leaves some out. The data show a few hundred thousand clones, with 80% to 90% seen just once and over 9.5% held by the top ten. Donors in Cohort 3 counted as recovered after two negative PCRs, clearance, or symptom resolution. Germline assignment: CDR1 MDHEN and CDR2 SYDVKM. This CDR3 contains 15 residues. Deletions cut 6 bases from V and 2 bases from J, with 17 bases between. The receptor's source is a woman under 30 who had recovered from COVID-19. The V gene is TRBV28, the J gene TRBJ2-7; the D gene is possibly TRBD2 (5 bases). The specimen was PBMCs or T cells enriched from blood (not recorded which). The CDR3 DNA reads as TGTGCCAGCAGCAAGTCCGGGGTGCGCACCTACGAGCAGTACTTC. Translation: CASSKSGVRTYEQYF.